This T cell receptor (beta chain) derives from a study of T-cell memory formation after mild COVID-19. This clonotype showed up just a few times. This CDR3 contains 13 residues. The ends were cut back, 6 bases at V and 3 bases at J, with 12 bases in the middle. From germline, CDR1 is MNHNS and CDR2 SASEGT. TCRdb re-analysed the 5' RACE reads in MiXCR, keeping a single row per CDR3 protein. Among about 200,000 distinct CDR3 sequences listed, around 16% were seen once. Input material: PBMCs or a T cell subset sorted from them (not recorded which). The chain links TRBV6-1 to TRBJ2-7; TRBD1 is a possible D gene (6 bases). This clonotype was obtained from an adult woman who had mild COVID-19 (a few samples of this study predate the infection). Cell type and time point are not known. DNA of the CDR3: TGTGCCAGCAGCCGACAGGACCACTACGAGCAGTACTTC. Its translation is CASSRQDHYEQYF.